The present entry profiles one T cell receptor beta chain with its context. Its antigen is still unknown. V dropped 5 bases and J dropped 4; count of bases not matched to a gene: 3. The CDR3 spans 14 residues. Germline V gene data show CDR1 as KGHDR and CDR2 as SFDVKD. This sample is part of a study of T-cell memory formation after mild COVID-19. Study findings and constraints: Clones that shrank (day 15 to 85) were balanced CD4/CD8, whereas later expanders leaned CD4+.

TCRdb redid the calling of the 5' RACE reads with MiXCR, one entry per CDR3 protein. The repertoire consists of 100,000 to 150,000 distinct CDR3 sequences, with approximately 15% occurring once and the leading ten covering about 15%. The TCR originated in an adult woman who had mild COVID-19 (a few samples of this study predate the infection). Cell type and time point are not known. This sequence joins TRBV24-1 and TRBJ2-3; TRBD2 agrees at 9 bases. Sequencing was performed on PBMCs or a T cell subset sorted from them (not recorded which). The CDR3 DNA reads TGTGCCACCAGTGGGGCTAGCGGGGCAGATACGCAGTATTTT. Encoded protein: CATSGASGADTQYF.